Listed below are T cell receptor beta chains from one sample, sequenced in a study of CD8 T cells in Susac syndrome. Each CDR3 protein is one row after TCRdb ran MiXCR on the immunoSEQ multiplex PCR reads. Found here are 180,000 or so distinct CDR3 sequences, 85% to 95% of them singletons; the top ten hold approximately 0.1%. Sample: CD4+ T cells from PBMCs. Receptors were obtained from a human donor in good health. CDR3s include the opening cysteine and the closing phenylalanine or tryptophan. The D gene is left open where the match is weak. Size is stated for part of the rows, as once, few or many counts, or as a class when the clone is expanded.

V gene: TRBV20-1; D gene: .; clone size: .; J gene: TRBJ2-7; CDR3 DNA: TGCAGTGCTAGTTGGGCGGGTGGTGTTTACGAGCAGTACTTC; CDR3 protein: CSASWAGGVYEQYF
V gene: TRBV6-2/TRBV6-3; D gene: TRBD2; clone size: .; J gene: TRBJ2-3; CDR3 DNA: TGTGCCAGCAGTTACGCCGGACTAGCGGGAGGAACAGATACGCAGTATTTT; CDR3 protein: CASSYAGLAGGTDTQYF
V gene: TRBV4-3; D gene: .; clone size: .; J gene: TRBJ2-5; CDR3 DNA: TGCGCCAGCAGCCAAGATCCGTCCCGACGACTGTACCAAGAGACCCAGTACTTC; CDR3 protein: CASSQDPSRRLYQETQYF
V gene: TRBV3-1; D gene: TRBD1; clone size: .; J gene: TRBJ1-4; CDR3 DNA: TGTGCCAGCAGCCAAGGCCAGACAGGGCACAAACTGTTTTTT; CDR3 protein: CASSQGQTGHKLFF
V gene: TRBV12-3/TRBV12-4; D gene: .; clone size: .; J gene: TRBJ1-1; CDR3 DNA: TGTGCCAGCAGTTTCGGGGCGTTAAACACTGAAGCTTTCTTT; CDR3 protein: CASSFGALNTEAFF
V gene: TRBV20-1; D gene: TRBD1; clone size: few; J gene: TRBJ2-7; CDR3 DNA: TGCAGTGCTGAGGGACAGGGGTTCTACGAGCAGTACTTC; CDR3 protein: CSAEGQGFYEQYF
V gene: TRBV20-1; D gene: .; clone size: .; J gene: TRBJ2-5; CDR3 DNA: TGCAGTGCTAGCGACAGGGAGACCCAGTACTTC; CDR3 protein: CSASDRETQYF
V gene: TRBV24-1; D gene: TRBD1; clone size: .; J gene: TRBJ1-5; CDR3 DNA: TGTGCCACGAAACAGGGGGCCGGTCAGCCCCAGCATTTT; CDR3 protein: CATKQGAGQPQHF
V gene: TRBV29-1; D gene: .; clone size: .; J gene: TRBJ2-4; CDR3 DNA: TGCTCGGGGATAACCAAAAACATTCAGTACTTC; CDR3 protein: CSGITKNIQYF
V gene: TRBV20-1; D gene: .; clone size: .; J gene: TRBJ2-7; CDR3 DNA: TGCAGTGCCAAAATCGACACTGCCCCCTACGAGCAGTACTTC; CDR3 protein: CSAKIDTAPYEQYF
V gene: TRBV24-1; D gene: .; clone size: .; J gene: TRBJ2-2; CDR3 DNA: TGTGCCACCCGGGGGATCTCGAACACCGGGGAGCTGTTTTTT; CDR3 protein: CATRGISNTGELFF
V gene: TRBV14; D gene: .; clone size: .; J gene: TRBJ2-3; CDR3 DNA: TGTGCCAGCAGCCAAGCAATTAGCACAGATACGCAGTATTTT; CDR3 protein: CASSQAISTDTQYF
V gene: TRBV23-1; D gene: .; clone size: .; J gene: TRBJ1-2; CDR3 DNA: TGCGCCAGCAGTCAATGGAGCAGGGCTAACTATGGCTACACCTTC; CDR3 protein: CASSQWSRANYGYTF
V gene: TRBV20-1; D gene: .; clone size: .; J gene: TRBJ1-1; CDR3 DNA: TGCAGTGCCCCACGACTGGCTGAAGCTTTCTTT; CDR3 protein: CSAPRLAEAFF
V gene: TRBV13; D gene: TRBD2; clone size: .; J gene: TRBJ2-1; CDR3 DNA: TGTGCCAGCAGCTCGCGGACTAGCGGGCGATACAATGAGCAGTTCTTC; CDR3 protein: CASSSRTSGRYNEQFF
V gene: TRBV28; D gene: TRBD1; clone size: .; J gene: TRBJ1-2; CDR3 DNA: TGTGCCAGCAGTTCTCCCTACAGGGGTGGCTACACCTTC; CDR3 protein: CASSSPYRGGYTF
V gene: TRBV29-1; D gene: TRBD2; clone size: .; J gene: TRBJ2-7; CDR3 DNA: TGCAGCGTCAGGACTAGCGGGACCTACGAGCAGTACTTC; CDR3 protein: CSVRTSGTYEQYF
V gene: TRBV29-1; D gene: TRBD2; clone size: .; J gene: TRBJ2-5; CDR3 DNA: TGCAGCGCCCAATGGGAGGGTAGAGAAGACCAAGAGACCCAGTACTTC; CDR3 protein: CSAQWEGREDQETQYF
V gene: TRBV18; D gene: TRBD1; clone size: few; J gene: TRBJ2-7; CDR3 DNA: TGTGCCAGCTCACCCGGGACAGCCTACGAGCAGTACTTC; CDR3 protein: CASSPGTAYEQYF
V gene: TRBV6-4; D gene: .; clone size: .; J gene: TRBJ2-2; CDR3 DNA: TGTGCCAGCACTCGGGACCACGGAACCGGGGAGCTGTTTTTT; CDR3 protein: CASTRDHGTGELFF
V gene: TRBV2; D gene: TRBD1; clone size: .; J gene: TRBJ2-6; CDR3 DNA: TGTGCCAGCAGGGGGACAGGGGGCTCTGGGGCCAACGTCCTGACTTTC; CDR3 protein: CASRGTGGSGANVLTF
V gene: TRBV6-4; D gene: .; clone size: .; J gene: TRBJ2-7; CDR3 DNA: TGTGCCAGCAGTGGCTCGGGACAAATAAATGAACGCCCTTACTACGAGCAGTACTTC; CDR3 protein: CASSGSGQINERPYYEQYF
V gene: TRBV15; D gene: .; clone size: .; J gene: TRBJ1-1; CDR3 DNA: TGTGCCACCAGCAGAGAAATGGGAGAAGCTTTCTTT; CDR3 protein: CATSREMGEAFF
V gene: TRBV20-1; D gene: .; clone size: few; J gene: TRBJ2-7; CDR3 DNA: TGCAGTGCTAGCGACCGCTACGAGCAGTACTTC; CDR3 protein: CSASDRYEQYF
V gene: TRBV20-1; D gene: TRBD1; clone size: .; J gene: TRBJ2-7; CDR3 DNA: TGCAGTGCTCGGTCCGGGACAGGGAGGTACGAGCAGTACTTC; CDR3 protein: CSARSGTGRYEQYF
V gene: TRBV20-1; D gene: TRBD2; clone size: .; J gene: TRBJ2-1; CDR3 DNA: TGCAGTGCTGGGGGACTAGCGGGAGGCAGGCAGTTCTTC; CDR3 protein: CSAGGLAGGRQFF
V gene: TRBV4-3; D gene: TRBD2; clone size: .; J gene: TRBJ2-2; CDR3 DNA: TGCGCCAGCAGCCTGGGACTAATCACCGGGGAGCTGTTTTTT; CDR3 protein: CASSLGLITGELFF
V gene: TRBV28; D gene: .; clone size: .; J gene: TRBJ1-5; CDR3 DNA: TGTGCCAGCACTCGATCCCAGGCTCCCAATCAGCCCCAGCATTTT; CDR3 protein: CASTRSQAPNQPQHF
V gene: TRBV12-3/TRBV12-4; D gene: .; clone size: .; J gene: TRBJ1-1; CDR3 DNA: TGTGCCAGCAGCCTTCAATTGGAAGGCACTGAAGCTTTCTTT; CDR3 protein: CASSLQLEGTEAFF
V gene: TRBV7-2; D gene: TRBD2; clone size: .; J gene: TRBJ2-5; CDR3 DNA: TGTGCCAGCAGCTCCCTCGGACTAGCGGTGGAGACCCAGTACTTC; CDR3 protein: CASSSLGLAVETQYF
V gene: TRBV20-1; D gene: .; clone size: .; J gene: TRBJ2-3; CDR3 DNA: TGCAGTGCTAGAAATGGACGGAAACCTACAACAGATACGCAGTATTTT; CDR3 protein: CSARNGRKPTTDTQYF
V gene: TRBV2; D gene: .; clone size: .; J gene: TRBJ2-3; CDR3 DNA: TGTGCCAGCAGTGAATTGGGCGCTAGCACAGATACGCAGTATTTT; CDR3 protein: CASSELGASTDTQYF
V gene: TRBV18; D gene: .; clone size: .; J gene: TRBJ2-5; CDR3 DNA: TGTGCCAGCTCCTCGTACCAAGAGACCCAGTACTTC; CDR3 protein: CASSSYQETQYF
V gene: TRBV20-1; D gene: .; clone size: .; J gene: TRBJ2-1; CDR3 DNA: TGCAGTGCTAGAGATACCATTAAATCATACAATGAGCAGTTCTTC; CDR3 protein: CSARDTIKSYNEQFF
V gene: TRBV7-8; D gene: .; clone size: .; J gene: TRBJ1-1; CDR3 DNA: TGTGCCAGCAGCTTAGTATCAGGGTACACTGAAGCTTTCTTT; CDR3 protein: CASSLVSGYTEAFF
V gene: TRBV25-1; D gene: TRBD2; clone size: once; J gene: TRBJ2-2; CDR3 DNA: TGTGCCAGCAGTAAAACTAGCGGGAGGAACACCGGGGAGCTGTTTTTT; CDR3 protein: CASSKTSGRNTGELFF
V gene: TRBV5-1; D gene: TRBD2; clone size: .; J gene: TRBJ2-7; CDR3 DNA: TGCGCCAGCAGCTTGGCCGTGCGCGGGAGCTCCTACGAGCAGTACTTC; CDR3 protein: CASSLAVRGSSYEQYF
V gene: TRBV27; D gene: TRBD2; clone size: .; J gene: TRBJ2-7; CDR3 DNA: TGTGCCAGCAGATCAAGCGGGGACTCCTACGAGCAGTACTTC; CDR3 protein: CASRSSGDSYEQYF
V gene: TRBV20-1; D gene: .; clone size: .; J gene: TRBJ1-5; CDR3 DNA: TGCAGTGCCATAACGGCGTTGGCGGGTCAGCCCCAGCATTTT; CDR3 protein: CSAITALAGQPQHF
V gene: TRBV7-2; D gene: .; clone size: .; J gene: TRBJ2-7; CDR3 DNA: TGTGCCAGCAGCTTAGCCCTCCCCACCCCCTACGAGCAGTACTTC; CDR3 protein: CASSLALPTPYEQYF
V gene: TRBV3-1; D gene: .; clone size: .; J gene: TRBJ2-1; CDR3 DNA: TGTGCCAGCAGCCAAGATGGGGGGACTCACTTCTTC; CDR3 protein: CASSQDGGTHFF
V gene: TRBV28; D gene: TRBD1; clone size: .; J gene: TRBJ1-2; CDR3 DNA: TGTGCCAGCAGGACAGGGGGATATGGCTACACCTTC; CDR3 protein: CASRTGGYGYTF
V gene: TRBV20-1; D gene: TRBD2; clone size: .; J gene: TRBJ2-1; CDR3 DNA: TGCAGTGCTAGGGTAGCACTAGCGGGAGTTGAGCAGTTCTTC; CDR3 protein: CSARVALAGVEQFF
V gene: TRBV7-2; D gene: .; clone size: .; J gene: TRBJ2-2; CDR3 DNA: TGTGCCAGCAGCTCCGTAATGAACGGGGAGCTGTTTTTT; CDR3 protein: CASSSVMNGELFF
V gene: TRBV4-3; D gene: .; clone size: .; J gene: TRBJ2-3; CDR3 DNA: TGCGCCAGCAGCCAAGAGTGGGGGCGTGCAGATACGCAGTATTTT; CDR3 protein: CASSQEWGRADTQYF
V gene: TRBV20-1; D gene: TRBD2; clone size: .; J gene: TRBJ2-1; CDR3 DNA: TGCAGTGCTAGAAGGGGACTAGCGGGATCCTACAATGAGCAGTTCTTC; CDR3 protein: CSARRGLAGSYNEQFF
V gene: TRBV14; D gene: .; clone size: .; J gene: TRBJ2-1; CDR3 DNA: TGTGCCAGCAGCAAACGCTCGGGCAGCTACAATGAGCAGTTCTTC; CDR3 protein: CASSKRSGSYNEQFF
V gene: TRBV23-1; D gene: TRBD1; clone size: once; J gene: TRBJ2-6; CDR3 DNA: TGCGCCAGCACTCCGGGGGGGGACAGGGGGCTTGGGGCCAACGTCCTGACTTTC; CDR3 protein: CASTPGGDRGLGANVLTF